The T cell receptor beta chain described here comes from a study of cytomegalovirus exposure and HLA in healthy donors (dated 2017 in TCRdb). Notes on the research overall: According to an earlier analysis of several hundred of the donors, some 180 million T cells yielded 100 million or so unique TCR beta sequences and 276 Gb of sequence data. Approximately 310 gigabases of sequencing data and 70 million to 85 million unique TCR sequences were included in an early release covering over 600 HLA-typed donors. Among the approximately 420 genotyped donors, around 81% belonged to the genetic ancestry cluster associated with self-reported Caucasian donors. The study aimed to test whether cataloging public T cell receptors could reveal signatures of past pathogen exposure. The T cell repertoires of about 700 subjects were profiled by immunosequencing and related to cytomegalovirus serostatus. In addition to the first cohort of 666 subjects, a separate validation cohort of under 150 different subjects was used. To predict cytomegalovirus infection status, the study brought together high-throughput TCR immunosequencing, statistical association of individual TCRs with disease status, and machine learning. A later analysis re-examined previously published TCR beta repertoires from more than 550 donors and added high-resolution HLA genotyping to investigate patterns of TCR occurrence. Rather than using new phenotypic data, the later analysis identified candidate immune exposures from TCR beta sequences and from how often those sequences occurred across donors. An earlier analysis of around 540 of the donors applied high-throughput TCR beta sequencing to assess whether each TCR beta V gene segment acted as functional or pseudogenic. Donor age, sex, ethnicity and CMV serostatus were compiled alongside the repertoire data. In a later genetic analysis, genome-wide SNP genotypes for about 55% of the 666 donors were used, and that subset was treated as a discovery cohort. Every discovery cohort repertoire had been produced on one sequencing platform. Both class I and class II loci were covered by HLA typing, at four-digit resolution. Typing coverage differed by locus: A, B, C, DRB1 and DQB1 were typed in about 620-640 donors, DQA1 in 522, DPA1 in approximately 610, and DPB1 in around 490. Several DR-DQ haplotypes were handled as single units for association and clustering because linkage in the cohort was strong. Among around 400 genotyped donors of the cohort, an average of 235,054 unique TCR beta nucleotide sequences were sequenced per donor, around a sixth of them non-productive. Points the paper makes about the study in general: The classifier was reported to diagnose cytomegalovirus status with high specificity and sensitivity in both the original and validation cohorts. A group of highly shared sequence variants was considered likely to be a technical artifact of the sequencing pipeline. Roughly uniform sequencing depth across donors was assumed in presence/absence analyses, although this assumption may not hold. According to a later analysis, most CMV-associated TCR beta chains appeared to be HLA-restricted, and the HLA associations seemed to be driven largely by CMV exposure. The cohort was sequenced for TCR beta chains only, and without alpha or paired-chain data the features that could be detected were limited. A few of the identified cytomegalovirus-associated TCR beta chains were confirmed in vitro to be specific for cytomegalovirus antigens. A total of 150 or so TCR beta chains were listed by the study as associated with cytomegalovirus. According to a later analysis, TCR association rates differed among HLA loci, with DRB1 alleles showing the most associated TCRs and HLA-C alleles showing the fewest. In a later analysis, several top co-occurrence clusters were reported to appear linked to parvovirus B19, influenza, CMV and Epstein-Barr virus. It was suggested by the authors that the approach could potentially be generalized to other disease states and immunological phenotypes. In a later analysis, HLA-associated TCR beta chains showed more clonal expansion and lower generation probabilities than non-associated chains that were equally common. In an earlier analysis of about 600 of the donors, most TCR beta V segments appeared in productive rearrangements about 87% or about 30% of the time, broadly matching IMGT annotations. At a false discovery rate of 0.05, a later analysis linked about 16,000 TCR beta sequences to specific HLA alleles. Some IMGT-functional V segments, including TRBV6-2 and TRBV6-3, could not be told apart with the 87-base-pair reads, so those segments were excluded. For the cohort, immune exposure information was limited to CMV serostatus. Some 15 rarely observed V segments, including chromosome 9 orphons, were excluded from the earlier analysis of 550 to 700 of the donors because counts were too low. A further reported finding was that TCR beta sequences accurately predicted the HLA-A and HLA-B alleles for most subjects in the first cohort. HLA typing was unavailable for some donors at each locus, so association tests used only the typed subset. While some public TCRs were present in many individuals, most TCR sequences turned up only very rarely across donors. An association between a missense DCLRE1C variant and V-gene and J-gene trimming of TCR beta chains was found in a later genetic analysis and replicated in an independent cohort. According to a later genetic analysis, donors in an Asian-associated ancestry cluster had fewer N-insertions in productive TCRs than the approximately 650-donor mean. Assigning TCR associations to individual alleles was difficult when HLA alleles, especially DR and DQ, strongly co-occurred. Linkage disequilibrium might explain the correlated functional status among segregating V segments, but an unknown experimental factor could not be excluded.

In total, roughly 670 healthy bone marrow donors made up the cohort. At the time of sampling, every cohort member was nominally healthy, though immune exposures that went unrecorded were likely present. The donor tested CMV seronegative, placing the donor among the roughly 350 seronegative members of the cohort. Every donor gave a peripheral blood sample, and the peripheral blood mononuclear cells from that sample were used for TCR beta sequencing. The Qiagen DNeasy Blood Extraction Kit was used to extract genomic DNA from the blood cell samples. The library relied on the immunoSEQ multiplex PCR assay. For the multiplex PCR, a mixture combining 60 forward primers for TCR Vbeta segments and 13 reverse primers for TCR Jbeta segments was used. A multiplex PCR assay on genomic DNA amplified the CDR3 region of rearranged TCR beta genes. The Illumina HiSeq System was used to sequence the amplified TCR beta libraries as 87-base-pair reads. As for the original processing: In a later analysis, 80 million or so unique TCR beta chains were counted across the approximately 670 repertoires, and about 9.9 million of these chains were shared by at least two donors. To remove PCR and sequencing errors, raw reads were error-corrected and collapsed into unique sequences using a nearest-neighbor algorithm that merged closely related sequences. CDR3 sequences were aligned to IMGT reference sequences to assign V, D and J gene segments. For a sequence to be retained, a match of at least six nucleotides was required to both a V gene segment and a J gene segment. Rearrangements were classified as productive when the CDR3 lacked stop codons and remained in frame with V and J, and all other rearrangements were classified as non-productive. CDR3 was defined according to IMGT convention as the region running from the second conserved V-encoded cysteine to the conserved J-encoded phenylalanine. The earlier analysis of about 610 of the donors excluded any sequence lacking an unambiguous match to a single V gene segment. An earlier analysis of several hundred of the donors called V segments functional above 56.7% productive rearrangements and segregating when the between-donor standard deviation exceeded 5%. To diagnose cytomegalovirus status from the catalog of TCR beta chain sequences, a statistical classification framework was built. A later analysis assigned V and J genes by comparing TCR nucleotide sequences with IMGT/GENE-DB human TR gene sequences. In a later analysis, CDR3 sequences and most-parsimonious VDJ recombination scenarios were assigned using the TCRdist pipeline. In a later analysis, each TCR beta chain was defined by its CDR3 amino acid sequence together with its V-gene family, and reads without a unique V-gene family were excluded. As a way to deal with suspected cross-contamination and a sequencing artifact, a later analysis dropped 640 or so nucleotide sequences that were highly shared and had low generation probability. For each public chain, a later analysis derived a clonal expansion index from normalized ranks of inferred template counts within each repertoire. In a later analysis, generation probabilities were computed using a VDJ recombination model fitted to out-of-frame rearrangements, and the results were checked against IGoR. A later analysis scored TCR-TCR, TCR-HLA and TCR-CMV co-occurrence with hypergeometric tests, applying a repertoire-size bias correction to TCR pairs. A later analysis estimated false discovery rates by permuting HLA or CMV assignments 20 times. In a later analysis, co-occurring TCRs were grouped with DBSCAN, and TCRdist sequence similarity was added when clustering was performed within HLA-allele-positive subsets. Repertoires with fewer than 30,000 or more than 120,000 public chains, plus five repertoires with anomalous nucleotide sharing, were excluded from co-occurrence clustering. What TCRdb holds here is the immuneACCESS table cut down to in-frame rearrangements. Part of the clones is not present; checked against another copy, under half of the missing clones reflect an unresolved V gene, and the others are unexplained. That table gives V, J and clone size, and the DNA gave D and trimming. The sample data list around 150,000 clones, and about 72% of these were observed just once. The leading ten clones occupy about 1.3% of the sample.

Trimming removed 6 bases from V and 4 bases from J, leaving 14 bases between the germline ends. Sequences SGHNT (CDR1) and YYREEE (CDR2) are obtained from the germline V gene (reference sequence). The CDR3 measures 15 amino acids from cysteine to phenylalanine. Solely the CDR3 DNA is kept, with 45 bases framed from the first base. For this clone: Its antigen has not been determined. There are no base qualities to consult, and no much larger clone falls within one base.

The receptor chain draws on TRBV5-4 and TRBJ2-6; perhaps TRBD2 is the D gene, with 6 bases matching. The sample consisted of PBMCs. The origin of this receptor is a man aged 55 to 69 in good health and CMV-seronegative. The DNA sequence is TGTGCCAGCACCCCGGGGGTGTCCGGGGCCAACGTCCTGACTTTC. The resulting protein is CASTPGVSGANVLTF.